There are many counts of the clone carrying this TCR beta chain. These data originate in a study of T-cell reconstitution after alpha-beta-depleted transplantation in children. The authors prepared the TCRbeta library with unique molecular identifiers. TCRdb fed the PCR reads into MiXCR, producing one record per CDR3 protein. The sample holds some 240,000 distinct CDR3 sequences, over 9.5% seen once. With 0 bases removed from V and 2 bases from J, the gap between germline ends came to 14 bases. The CDR3 runs to 16 residues. In germline, CDR1 is DFQATT, CDR2 SNEGSKA (reference sequence). Sequenced here: PBMCs from the stem cell graft donor, sampled from the stem cell graft. The chain uses TRBV20-1 and TRBJ1-5, with D perhaps TRBD1 (6 bases). The TCR comes from a human donor who donated a stem cell graft to a child with SCID. As DNA, the CDR3 is TGCAGTGCTAGAGAATTCGGGGGGGGCGGCAATCAGCCCCAGCATTTT. Protein: CSAREFGGGGNQPQHF.